The sequence of this T cell receptor (beta chain) was determined in a study of regulatory T cells in long-lasting Graves disease. With iRepertoire HTBI primers and Arm-PCR of CDR3 regions, TCR beta libraries were built. Using its own MiXCR run on the multiplex PCR reads, TCRdb lists one record per CDR3 protein. This sample has under 300,000 distinct CDR3 sequences, with about 18% found just once. This clonotype was observed many times. The germline gives CDR1 KGHSH, CDR2 LQKENI. Trimming took 0 bases from V and 0 from J, leaving 8 bases between them. The CDR3 runs 15 residues. Sample time point: newly diagnosed GD, antithyroid drugs for less than 3 months. RNA from PBMCs was the source of the TCR library.

The source is a female donor with Graves disease. The material sequenced was peripheral blood mononuclear cells (PBMCs), taken at new diagnosis, from a patient treated with antithyroid drugs. J is TRBJ1-2 and V is TRBV18, with TRBD1 as a possible D gene (6 bases). The CDR3 here is CASSPPNRANYGYTF. Here the CDR3 DNA reads TGTGCCAGCTCACCACCGAACAGGGCTAACTATGGCTACACCTTC.